The entry below describes one T cell receptor (beta chain). This entry is derived from a study of cytomegalovirus exposure and HLA in healthy donors. With 60 Vbeta and 13 Jbeta primers, the PCR was carried out. Measured with immunoSEQ multiplex PCR; TCRdb has only the in-frame clones, and not every one. The table shows about 220,000 clones, with roughly 82% occurring only once. The germline gives CDR1 SNHLY, CDR2 FYNNEI. Trimming took 4 bases from V and 5 from J, leaving 6 bases between them. CDR3 length: 11 residues. Source material: PBMCs. This receptor was identified in a man in his forties in good health and CMV-seropositive. The V gene is TRBV2, the J gene TRBJ2-7; D is ambiguous. The CDR3 sequence is CASSVTNEQYV. The DNA for the CDR3 is TGTGCCAGCAGTGTGACAAACGAGCAGTACGTC.